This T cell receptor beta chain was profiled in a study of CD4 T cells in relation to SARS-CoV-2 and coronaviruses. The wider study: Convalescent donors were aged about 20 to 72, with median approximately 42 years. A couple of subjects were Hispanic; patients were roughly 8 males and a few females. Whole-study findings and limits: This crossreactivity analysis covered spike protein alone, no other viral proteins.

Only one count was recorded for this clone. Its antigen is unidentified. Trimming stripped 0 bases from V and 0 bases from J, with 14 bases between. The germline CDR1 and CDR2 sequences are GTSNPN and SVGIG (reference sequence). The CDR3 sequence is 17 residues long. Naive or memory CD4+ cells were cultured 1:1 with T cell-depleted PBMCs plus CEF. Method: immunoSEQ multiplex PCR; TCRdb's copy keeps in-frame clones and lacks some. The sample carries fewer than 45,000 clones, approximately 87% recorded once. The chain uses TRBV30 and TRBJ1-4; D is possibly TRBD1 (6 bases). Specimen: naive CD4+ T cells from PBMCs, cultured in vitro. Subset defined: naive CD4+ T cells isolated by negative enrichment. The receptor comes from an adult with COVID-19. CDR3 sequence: CAWSVGWGPATNEKLFF. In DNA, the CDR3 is TGTGCCTGGAGTGTAGGTTGGGGGCCTGCAACTAATGAAAAACTGTTTTTT.